This record concerns one TCR beta chain sequence. What it binds is unknown. Between the trimmed V and J ends, which lost 3 bases and 4 bases, there was a span of 14 bases. The CDR3 is 15 residues long. Germline V gene data show CDR1 as MNHEY and CDR2 as SMNVEV (reference sequence). Sorting that relied on CD45RO/CCR7/CD25/CD127/CD95/CD27 yielded CD4+ naive, central memory, regulatory and stem cell-like memory cells. These data come from a study of beta chain features in type 1 diabetes. The study, taken as a whole, reports: VDJ junctions sequenced from type 1 diabetes patients showed fewer insertions and more deletions.

Expressed TCRB transcripts were sequenced because the isolated RNA had all been reverse transcribed beforehand. Naive, central memory and regulatory T cell samples yielded around 3.5 million reads on average. TCRdb's table, derived via immunoSEQ multiplex PCR, lists solely in-frame clones and lacks some. The sample comprises fewer than 500,000 clones, roughly 14% of which are singletons, and 0.03% to 0.04% rests with the top ten. This TCR derives from a young man in good health. The genes are TRBV27 and TRBJ2-3; perhaps TRBD2 as D (6 bases). Specimen: naive CD4+ T cells from blood. CDR3 amino acids: CASSFVPLAPDTQYF. CDR3 DNA: TGTGCCAGCAGTTTCGTCCCCCTAGCGCCAGATACGCAGTATTTT.